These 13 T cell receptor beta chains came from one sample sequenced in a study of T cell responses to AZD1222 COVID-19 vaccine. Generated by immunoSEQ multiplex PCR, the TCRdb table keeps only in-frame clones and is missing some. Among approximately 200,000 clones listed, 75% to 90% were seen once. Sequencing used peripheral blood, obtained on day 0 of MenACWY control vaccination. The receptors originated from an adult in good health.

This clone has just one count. CDR3 protein: CASSSGEGQPQHF. CDR3 nucleotides: TGTGCCAGCAGCTCAGGGGAGGGTCAGCCCCAGCATTTT. The chain is built from TRBV7-2 and TRBJ1-5, with D perhaps matching TRBD1 (6 bases). Trimming pared 4 bases from V and 6 bases from J, leaving 10 bases between. In germline, CDR1 is SGHTA, CDR2 FQGNSA. The CDR3 runs 13 residues.

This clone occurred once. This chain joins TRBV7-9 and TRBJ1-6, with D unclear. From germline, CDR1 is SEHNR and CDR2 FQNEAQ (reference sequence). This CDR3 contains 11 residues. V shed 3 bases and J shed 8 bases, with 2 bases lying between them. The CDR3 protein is CASSLDSPLHF. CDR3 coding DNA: TGTGCCAGCAGCTTGGATTCACCCCTCCACTTT.

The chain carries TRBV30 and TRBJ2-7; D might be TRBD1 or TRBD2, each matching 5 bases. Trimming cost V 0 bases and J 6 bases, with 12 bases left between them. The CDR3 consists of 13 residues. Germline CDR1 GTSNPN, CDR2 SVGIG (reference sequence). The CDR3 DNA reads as TGTGCCTGGAGTGTCCGGGGCGAAGGCGAGCAGTACTTC. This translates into CAWSVRGEGEQYF. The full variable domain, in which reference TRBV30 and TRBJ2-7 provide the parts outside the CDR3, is SQTIHQWPATLVQPVGSPLSLECTVEGTSNPNLYWYRQAAGRGLQLLFYSVGIGQISSEVPQNLSASRPQDRQFILSSKKLLLSDSGFYLCAWSVRGEGEQYFGPGTRLTVT.

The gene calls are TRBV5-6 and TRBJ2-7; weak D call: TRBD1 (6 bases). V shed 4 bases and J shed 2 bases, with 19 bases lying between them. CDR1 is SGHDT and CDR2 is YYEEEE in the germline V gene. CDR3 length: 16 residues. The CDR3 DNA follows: TGTGCCAGCAGCCCCACCCAGGGGTTCCTCGCCTACGAGCAGTACTTC. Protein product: CASSPTQGFLAYEQYF.

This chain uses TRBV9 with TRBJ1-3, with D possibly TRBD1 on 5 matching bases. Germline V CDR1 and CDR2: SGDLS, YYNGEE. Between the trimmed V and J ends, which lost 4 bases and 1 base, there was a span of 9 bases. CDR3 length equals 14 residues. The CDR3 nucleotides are TGTGCCAGCAGCATAGACAGTTCTGGAAACACCATATATTTT. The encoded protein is CASSIDSSGNTIYF.

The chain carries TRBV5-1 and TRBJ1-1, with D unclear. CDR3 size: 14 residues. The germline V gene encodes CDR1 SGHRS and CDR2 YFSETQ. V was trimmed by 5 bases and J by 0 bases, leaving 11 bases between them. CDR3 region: CASRFQGLNTEAFF. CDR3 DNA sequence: TGCGCCAGCAGATTCCAAGGGCTGAACACTGAAGCTTTCTTT.

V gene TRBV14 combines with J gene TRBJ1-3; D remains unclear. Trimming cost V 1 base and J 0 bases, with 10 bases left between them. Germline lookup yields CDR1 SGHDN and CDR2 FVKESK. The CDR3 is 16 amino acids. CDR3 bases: TGTGCCAGCAGCCAAGTACAGCAAATCTCTGGAAACACCATATATTTT. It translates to CASSQVQQISGNTIYF.

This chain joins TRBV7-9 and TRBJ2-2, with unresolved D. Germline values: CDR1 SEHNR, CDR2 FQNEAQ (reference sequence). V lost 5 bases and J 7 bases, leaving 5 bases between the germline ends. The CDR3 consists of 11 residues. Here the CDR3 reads CASSPGGELFF. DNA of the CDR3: TGTGCCAGCAGCCCAGGCGGGGAGCTGTTTTTT.

The CDR3 here is CASSLQVYNSPLHF. CDR3 nucleotide sequence: TGTGCCAGCAGTTTACAGGTCTACAATTCACCCCTCCACTTT. This chain joins TRBV28 and TRBJ1-6; D call uncertain. V lost 2 bases, J lost 7 bases, and 9 bases lay in between. CDR1 is MDHEN, CDR2 SYDVKM, per germline. The CDR3 loop spans 14 amino acids.

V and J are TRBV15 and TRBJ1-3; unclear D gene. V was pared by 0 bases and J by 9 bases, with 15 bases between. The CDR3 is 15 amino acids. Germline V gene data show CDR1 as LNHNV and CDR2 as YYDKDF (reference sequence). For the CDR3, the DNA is TGTGCCACCAGCAGAGATAGCCTCGAAACGGGCACCATATATTTT. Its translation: CATSRDSLETGTIYF.

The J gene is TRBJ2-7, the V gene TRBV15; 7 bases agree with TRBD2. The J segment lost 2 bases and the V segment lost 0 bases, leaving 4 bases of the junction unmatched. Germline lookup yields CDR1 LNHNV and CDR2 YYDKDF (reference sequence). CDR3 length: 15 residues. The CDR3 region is CATSRDQRGTYEQYF. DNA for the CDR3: TGTGCCACCAGCAGAGACCAGCGGGGCACCTACGAGCAGTACTTC.

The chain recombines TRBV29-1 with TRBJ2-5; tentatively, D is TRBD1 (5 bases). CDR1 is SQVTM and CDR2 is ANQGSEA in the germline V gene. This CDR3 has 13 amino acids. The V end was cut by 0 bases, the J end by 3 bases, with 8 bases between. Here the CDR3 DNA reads TGCAGCGTTGAAGACTCAGGGAAAGAGACCCAGTACTTC. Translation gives CSVEDSGKETQYF. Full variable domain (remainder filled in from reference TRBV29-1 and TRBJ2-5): SAVISQKPSRDICQRGTSLTIQCQVDSQVTMMFWYRQQPGQSLTLIATANQGSEATYESGFVIDKFPISRPNLTFSTLTVSNMSPEDSSIYLCSVEDSGKETQYFGPGTRLLVL.

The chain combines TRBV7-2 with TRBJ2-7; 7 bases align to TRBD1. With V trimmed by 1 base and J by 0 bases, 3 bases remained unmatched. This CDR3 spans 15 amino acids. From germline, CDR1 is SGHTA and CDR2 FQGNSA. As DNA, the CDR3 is TGTGCCAGCAGCTTAGAGGGGGCTCGCTCCTACGAGCAGTACTTC. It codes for CASSLEGARSYEQYF.